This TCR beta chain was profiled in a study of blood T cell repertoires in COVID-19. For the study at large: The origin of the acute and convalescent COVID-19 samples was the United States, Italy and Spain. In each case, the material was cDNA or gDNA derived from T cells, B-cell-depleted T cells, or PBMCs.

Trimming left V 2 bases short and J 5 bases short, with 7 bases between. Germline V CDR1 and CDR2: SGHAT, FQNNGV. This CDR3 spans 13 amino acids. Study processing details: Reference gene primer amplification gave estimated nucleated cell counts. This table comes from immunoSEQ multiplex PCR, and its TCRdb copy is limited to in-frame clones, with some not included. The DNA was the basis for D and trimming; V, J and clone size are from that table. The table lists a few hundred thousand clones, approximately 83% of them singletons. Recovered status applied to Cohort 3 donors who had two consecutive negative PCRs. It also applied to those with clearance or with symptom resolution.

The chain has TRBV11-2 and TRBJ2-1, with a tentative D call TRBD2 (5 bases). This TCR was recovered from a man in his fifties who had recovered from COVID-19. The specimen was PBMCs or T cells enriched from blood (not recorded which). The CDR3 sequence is CASSLLEDNEQFF. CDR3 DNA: TGTGCCAGCAGCTTATTGGAGGACAATGAGCAGTTCTTC.